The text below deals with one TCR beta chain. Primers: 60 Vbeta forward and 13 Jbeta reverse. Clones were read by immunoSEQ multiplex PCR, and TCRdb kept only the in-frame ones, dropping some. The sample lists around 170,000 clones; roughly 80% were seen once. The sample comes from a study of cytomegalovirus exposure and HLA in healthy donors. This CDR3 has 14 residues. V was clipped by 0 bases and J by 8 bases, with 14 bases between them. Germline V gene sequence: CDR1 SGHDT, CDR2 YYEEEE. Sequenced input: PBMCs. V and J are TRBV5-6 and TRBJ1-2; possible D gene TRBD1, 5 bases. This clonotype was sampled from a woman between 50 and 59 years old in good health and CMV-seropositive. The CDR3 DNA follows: TGTGCCAGCAGCTTGGTGGCAGGGAAAGTAGGCTACACCTTC. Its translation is CASSLVAGKVGYTF.